These 7 T cell receptor beta chains originate from one sample sequenced in a study of T-cell reconstitution after alpha-beta-depleted transplantation in children. Preparation of the TCRbeta library used unique molecular identifiers. TCRdb redid the calling of the PCR reads with MiXCR, one entry per CDR3 protein. There are 350,000 to 400,000 distinct CDR3 sequences in the sample; approximately 20% occur only once, and 3% to 4.5% lies in the top ten. The input for sequencing was PBMCs from the stem cell graft donor, taken from the stem cell graft. Source of these receptors: a human donor who donated a stem cell graft to a child with acute myeloid leukemia.

This clonotype appeared a few times. The chain is built from TRBV28 and TRBJ2-7, with TRBD2 identical over 13 bases. The germline V gene encodes CDR1 MDHEN and CDR2 SYDVKM. CDR3 size: 15 residues. V lost 5 bases, J lost 4 bases, and 5 bases stayed unmatched. CDR3 loop: CASSETSGRSYEQYF. The CDR3 region has the DNA TGTGCCAGCAGTGAGACTAGCGGGAGGTCGTACGAGCAGTACTTC.

The V gene is TRBV6-2 or TRBV6-3, the J gene TRBJ2-2; no definite D call. There are 14 residues in the CDR3. V lost 0 bases and J lost 4, with 6 bases in between. Germline V gene lookup returns CDR1 MNHEY and CDR2 SVGEGT. The CDR3 nucleotides are TGTGCCAGCAGTTACTCCCCCTCCACCGGGGAGCTGTTTTTT. Its translation: CASSYSPSTGELFF.

This clonotype has a handful of counts. V and J are TRBV12-3 or TRBV12-4 and TRBJ1-1, with unresolved D. Trimming removed 5 bases from V and 0 bases from J, with 7 bases in between. CDR3 size: 13 residues. CDR3 nucleotide sequence: TGTGCCAGCAGTAGCAGCTTGAACACTGAAGCTTTCTTT. Translating it yields CASSSSLNTEAFF.

The chain has TRBV28 and TRBJ2-1; D could derive from TRBD1 or TRBD2 (5 bases each). Looked up from germline, CDR1 is MDHEN and CDR2 is SYDVKM. The CDR3 totals 17 residues. With 5 bases removed from V and 0 bases from J, the gap between germline ends came to 17 bases. DNA of the CDR3: TGTGCCAGCAGTCCACAGCCCGGGACGAGCTCCTACAATGAGCAGTTCTTC. This encodes CASSPQPGTSSYNEQFF.

The rearrangement uses TRBV20-1 and TRBJ2-2; D is ambiguous. Trimming left V 0 bases short and J 0 bases short, with 11 bases between. This CDR3 is 16 amino acids long. Germline V gene sequence: CDR1 DFQATT, CDR2 SNEGSKA (reference sequence). The DNA for the CDR3 is TGCAGTGCTAGAGATTGTTGCGGCGCGAACACCGGGGAGCTGTTTTTT. This gives the protein CSARDCCGANTGELFF.

The chain combines TRBV12-3 or TRBV12-4 with TRBJ2-1, with D tentatively TRBD2 (5 bases). The CDR3 consists of 13 residues. Deletions cut 4 bases from V and 10 bases from J, with 14 bases between. The CDR3 DNA sequence: TGTGCCAGCAGTTACGGGGAAGGCCGCGAGCAGTTCTTC. It specifies CASSYGEGREQFF.

This clonotype was seen only a few times. The rearrangement links TRBV27 to TRBJ2-5, with D perhaps assigned TRBD1 or TRBD2 (5 bases each). The CDR3 loop spans 14 amino acids. Germline CDR1 reads MNHEY; CDR2 reads SMNVEV (reference sequence). Trimming took 0 bases from V and 7 from J, leaving 12 bases between them. The CDR3 bases are TGTGCCAGCAGTTTATCTCGGGGCGGTGGGACCCAGTACTTC. This encodes CASSLSRGGGTQYF.